These T cell receptor beta chains were read from a single sample in a study of shared clonotypes between healthy human individuals. Method: immunoSEQ multiplex PCR; TCRdb's copy keeps in-frame clones and lacks some. The data hold some 320,000 clones, with roughly 84% observed a single time. The sample taken for sequencing was memory CD8+ T cells sorted from blood. Receptors were obtained from a man aged 18 to 29 in good health. Both conserved end residues are part of each CDR3. The D gene is left open where the match is weak. Clone size is not always given. Where it is, it says once, few, many or a class for expanded clones.

>NA|TRBD2|TRBJ2-7|TRBV2
TGTGCCAGAGGAGCGGGGGTTGGTTCCTACGAGCAGTACTTC
CARGAGVGSYEQYF
>NA|TRBD2|TRBJ2-3|TRBV7-6
TGTGCCAGCAGCTTAGTACCATCCAGCGGGAGGTCACACACAGATACGCAGTATTTT
CASSLVPSSGRSHTDTQYF
>NA|TRBD2|TRBJ2-5|TRBV6-6
TGTGCCAGCAGTTACTCGACTAGCGGGGAGACCCAGTACTTC
CASSYSTSGETQYF
>NA|NA|TRBJ2-1|TRBV10-3
TGTGCCTCGTCAGATGAAAACAATGAGCAGTTCTTC
CASSDENNEQFF
>NA|NA|TRBJ2-7|TRBV6-6
TGTGCCAGCACCGTAGGGGGGTACGAGCAGTACTTC
CASTVGGYEQYF
>NA|TRBD2|TRBJ2-7|TRBV6-1
TGTGCCAGCAGTGAAGCCCTAGCGGGAGAGGGACCTAACGAGCAGTACTTC
CASSEALAGEGPNEQYF
>NA|TRBD1|TRBJ1-4|TRBV27
TGTGCCAGCAGTCCCCGGACAGGGGGGGATGAAAAACTGTTTTTT
CASSPRTGGDEKLFF
>NA|NA|TRBJ1-1|TRBV5-4
TGTGCCAGCAGCTTGGGGGAGGGAATGAACACTGAAGCTTTCTTT
CASSLGEGMNTEAFF
>NA|TRBD1|TRBJ1-2|TRBV30
TGTGCCTGGAGTGACAGGGGGCCTGGCTACACCTTC
CAWSDRGPGYTF
>NA|TRBD1|TRBJ2-1|TRBV15
TGTGCCACCAGCGATACAGGGGTGCCCTACAATGAGCAGTTCTTC
CATSDTGVPYNEQFF
>few|TRBD1|TRBJ2-2|TRBV7-9
TGTGCCAGCCCGACAGGGACCGGGGAGCTGTTTTTT
CASPTGTGELFF
>NA|TRBD2|TRBJ2-7|TRBV6-5
TGTGCCAGCAGTTACGCTAGCGGCTACGAGCAGTACTTC
CASSYASGYEQYF
>NA|NA|TRBJ2-3|TRBV6-5
TGTGCCAGCAGTTACCCGGGGAAAGATACGCAGTATTTT
CASSYPGKDTQYF
>NA|TRBD1|TRBJ1-6|TRBV9
TGTGCCAGCAGCCCAGGACAGGGCGGTTCACCCCTCCACTTT
CASSPGQGGSPLHF
>NA|TRBD1|TRBJ2-2|TRBV7-9
TGTGCCAGCAGCCCAGTTTCCGGGACAGGAAACACCGGGGAGCTGTTTTTT
CASSPVSGTGNTGELFF
>NA|TRBD1|TRBJ2-5|TRBV10-3
TGTGCCATCAGTGAGTACCGGGACAGGGGGTTCCAAGAGACCCAGTACTTC
CAISEYRDRGFQETQYF
>NA|TRBD1|TRBJ2-2|TRBV7-9
TGTGCCAGCAGCCTCAGGCAGGGACAGGGGAACACCGGGGAGCTGTTTTTT
CASSLRQGQGNTGELFF
>NA|NA|TRBJ2-5|TRBV29-1
TGCAGCGTGACGACGGGAGCTGCGGGGGAGACCCAGTACTTC
CSVTTGAAGETQYF
>NA|NA|TRBJ2-7|TRBV13
TGTGCCAGCAGCTCCCACAGCCTACCCTACGAGCAGTACTTC
CASSSHSLPYEQYF
>NA|NA|TRBJ2-7|TRBV13
TGTGCCAGCAGCTTAGCGGGGGAGTCCCCCTACGAGCAGTACTTC
CASSLAGESPYEQYF
>many|TRBD1|TRBJ2-6|TRBV27
TGTGCCAGCAGTTTATCGGGCACAGGGGGAAGAGCTGGGGCCAACGTCCTGACTTTC
CASSLSGTGGRAGANVLTF
>NA|NA|TRBJ1-2|TRBV19
TGTGCCAGTAGTGCCTTCACTAACTATGGCTACACCTTC
CASSAFTNYGYTF
>NA|NA|TRBJ1-1|TRBV5-6
TGTGCCAGCAAAGGATGGGGGGACACTGAAGCTTTCTTT
CASKGWGDTEAFF
>NA|NA|TRBJ2-7|TRBV7-2
TGTGCCAGCAGCTTCACAGGGACCTACGAGCAGTACTTC
CASSFTGTYEQYF
>NA|NA|TRBJ1-2|TRBV10-2
TGCGCCAGCAGTGGTGACACCTATGGCTACACCTTC
CASSGDTYGYTF
>NA|NA|TRBJ2-6|TRBV29-1
TGCAGCGTTGGGGACTCTGGGGCCAACGTCCTGACTTTC
CSVGDSGANVLTF
>NA|NA|TRBJ1-1|TRBV7-9
TGTGCCAGCAGCTCGGGGGGCACTGAAGCTTTCTTT
CASSSGGTEAFF
>NA|TRBD1|TRBJ1-5|TRBV29-1
TGCAGCGCTAAAACAGGGGATAGCAATCAGCCCCAGCATTTT
CSAKTGDSNQPQHF
>NA|NA|TRBJ2-7|TRBV10-1
TGCGCCAGCAGTGAATTTACAGGGATTGGCGAGCAGTACTTC
CASSEFTGIGEQYF
>NA|NA|TRBJ2-1|TRBV5-1
TGCGCCAGCACGACCTACAATGAGCAGTTCTTC
CASTTYNEQFF
>NA|NA|TRBJ1-1|TRBV7-9
TGTGCCAGCAGCCACCTCGGCATGAACACTGAAGCTTTCTTT
CASSHLGMNTEAFF
>once|TRBD1|TRBJ2-1|TRBV7-2
TGTGCCAGCAGCCGGACAGGTCTGAGGAATGAGCAGTTCTTC
CASSRTGLRNEQFF
>few|NA|TRBJ2-1|TRBV27
TGTGCCAGCAGTTTATCGGGGGTTTACAATGAGCAGTTCTTC
CASSLSGVYNEQFF
>NA|NA|TRBJ2-1|TRBV7-2
TGTGCCAGCAGCTTAGAATCGGGGAATGAGCAGTTCTTC
CASSLESGNEQFF
>NA|NA|TRBJ2-5|TRBV13
TGTGCCAGCAGCTCGGCACAGTTGGACAGCCGAGCCCAAGAGACCCAGTACTTC
CASSSAQLDSRAQETQYF
>NA|NA|TRBJ1-1|TRBV5-6
TGTGCCAGCAGCTTATCAGGGGTAGGCACTGAAGCTTTCTTT
CASSLSGVGTEAFF
>NA|NA|TRBJ2-7|TRBV5-6
TGTGCCAGCAGCGGTCCGAGGTGGGGTTCGAGCAACGAGCAGTACTTC
CASSGPRWGSSNEQYF
>NA|TRBD2|TRBJ2-7|TRBV5-6
TGTGCCAGCAGCTTGGGACTAGCGGGAGGCTCGACCTACGAGCAGTACTTC
CASSLGLAGGSTYEQYF
>NA|TRBD1|TRBJ2-7|TRBV7-2
TGTGCCAGCAGCTCTAGTGTCCGTGACAGGGGGTTCTACGAGCAGTACTTC
CASSSSVRDRGFYEQYF
>NA|TRBD1|TRBJ2-7|TRBV10-3
TGTGCCATCAGCGAGACCGGGACAGAAACCTACGAGCAGTACTTC
CAISETGTETYEQYF
>NA|TRBD2|TRBJ2-7|TRBV7-2
TGTGCCAGCAGCTTTGGACTAGGCTCCTACGAGCAGTACTTC
CASSFGLGSYEQYF
>NA|TRBD2|TRBJ2-2|TRBV9
TGTGCCACAAAGCGGGAGTGTTGCACCGGGGAGCTGTTTTTT
CATKRECCTGELFF
>NA|TRBD1|TRBJ2-2|TRBV9
TGTGCCAGCAGCGACAGGGGGACCGTGGACACCGGGGAGCTGTTTTTT
CASSDRGTVDTGELFF
>NA|TRBD1|TRBJ1-1|TRBV30
TGTGCCTGGAGTCCCCGACAGGGGGCTTGGAACACTGAAGCTTTCTTT
CAWSPRQGAWNTEAFF
>once|TRBD1|TRBJ2-3|TRBV29-1
TGCAGCGCGGACAGGGATCCCCGCACAGATACGCAGTATTTT
CSADRDPRTDTQYF
>NA|NA|TRBJ1-4|TRBV5-1
TGCGCCAGCAGCTTGGGGCCAGAAACTAATGAAAAACTGTTTTTT
CASSLGPETNEKLFF
>NA|NA|TRBJ2-7|TRBV11-3
TGTGCCAGCAGCTCCGCCCCCAGCCACGAGCAGTACTTC
CASSSAPSHEQYF
>NA|NA|TRBJ1-1|TRBV6-5
TGTGCCAGCAGTTTATGGGGGGGGGACACTGAAGCTTTCTTT
CASSLWGGDTEAFF
>many|NA|TRBJ2-3|TRBV7-9
TGTGCCAGCAGCTGGCCGGTTCGGGATACGCAGTATTTT
CASSWPVRDTQYF
>NA|NA|TRBJ1-2|TRBV7-9
TGTGCCAGCAGCTTAGCATCCTATGGCTACACCTTC
CASSLASYGYTF
>NA|NA|TRBJ1-2|TRBV25-1
TGTGCCAGCAGTGAAGAGACAGGTGTCGCCTATGGCTACACCTTC
CASSEETGVAYGYTF
>NA|NA|TRBJ1-1|TRBV6-5
TGTGCCAGCAGTAGCGGGAACACTGAAGCTTTCTTT
CASSSGNTEAFF
>NA|NA|TRBJ2-4|TRBV15
TGTGCCACCAGCAGAGATGCGGAGAACAGTCTCCAGTTAGCCAAAAACATTCAGTACTTC
CATSRDAENSLQLAKNIQYF
>NA|NA|TRBJ1-6|TRBV12-5
TGTGCTAGTGGTTTAGAGAGGGACCACGAGGATTCACCCCTCCACTTT
CASGLERDHEDSPLHF